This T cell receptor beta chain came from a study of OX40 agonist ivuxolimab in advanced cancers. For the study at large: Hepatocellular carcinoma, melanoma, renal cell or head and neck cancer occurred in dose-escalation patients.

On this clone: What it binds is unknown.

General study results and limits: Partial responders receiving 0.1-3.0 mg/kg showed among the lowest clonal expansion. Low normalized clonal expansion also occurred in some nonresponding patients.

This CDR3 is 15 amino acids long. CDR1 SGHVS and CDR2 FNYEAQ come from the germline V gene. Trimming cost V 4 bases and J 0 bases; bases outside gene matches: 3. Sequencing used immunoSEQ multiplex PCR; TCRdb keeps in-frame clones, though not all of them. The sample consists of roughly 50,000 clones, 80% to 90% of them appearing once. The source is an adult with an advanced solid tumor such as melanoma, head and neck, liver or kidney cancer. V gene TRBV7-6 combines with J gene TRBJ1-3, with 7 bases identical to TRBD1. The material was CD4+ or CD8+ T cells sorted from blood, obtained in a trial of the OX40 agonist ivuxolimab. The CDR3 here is CASSSQGGSGNTIYF. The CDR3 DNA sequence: TGTGCCAGCAGCTCCCAGGGGGGCTCTGGAAACACCATATATTTT.